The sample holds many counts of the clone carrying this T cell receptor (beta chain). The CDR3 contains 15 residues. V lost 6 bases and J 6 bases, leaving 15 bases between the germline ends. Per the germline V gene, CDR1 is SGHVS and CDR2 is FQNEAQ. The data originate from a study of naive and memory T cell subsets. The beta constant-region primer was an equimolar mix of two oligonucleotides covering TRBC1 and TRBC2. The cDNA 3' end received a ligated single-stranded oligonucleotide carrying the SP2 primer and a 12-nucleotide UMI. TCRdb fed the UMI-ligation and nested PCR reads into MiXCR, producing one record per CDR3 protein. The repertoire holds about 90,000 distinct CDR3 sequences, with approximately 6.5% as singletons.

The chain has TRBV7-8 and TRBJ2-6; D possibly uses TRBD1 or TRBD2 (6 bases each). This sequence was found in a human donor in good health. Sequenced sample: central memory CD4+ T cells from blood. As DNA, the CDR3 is TGTGCCAGCAGACAGGGCCGGGGGATGGCCAACGTCCTGACTTTC. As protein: CASRQGRGMANVLTF.